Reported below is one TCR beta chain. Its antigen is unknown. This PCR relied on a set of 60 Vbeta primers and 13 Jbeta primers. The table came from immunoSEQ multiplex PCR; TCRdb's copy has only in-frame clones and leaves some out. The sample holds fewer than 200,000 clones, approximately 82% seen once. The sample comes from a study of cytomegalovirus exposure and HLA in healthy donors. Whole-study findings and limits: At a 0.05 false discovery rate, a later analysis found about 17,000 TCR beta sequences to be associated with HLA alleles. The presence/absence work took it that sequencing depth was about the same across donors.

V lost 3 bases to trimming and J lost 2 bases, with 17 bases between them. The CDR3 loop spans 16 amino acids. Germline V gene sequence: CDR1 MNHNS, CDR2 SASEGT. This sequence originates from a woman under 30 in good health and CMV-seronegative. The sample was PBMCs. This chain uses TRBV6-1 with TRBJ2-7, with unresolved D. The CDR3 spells CASSDLEISFTYEQYF. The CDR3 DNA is TGTGCCAGCAGTGATCTTGAGATTAGTTTTACCTACGAGCAGTACTTC.